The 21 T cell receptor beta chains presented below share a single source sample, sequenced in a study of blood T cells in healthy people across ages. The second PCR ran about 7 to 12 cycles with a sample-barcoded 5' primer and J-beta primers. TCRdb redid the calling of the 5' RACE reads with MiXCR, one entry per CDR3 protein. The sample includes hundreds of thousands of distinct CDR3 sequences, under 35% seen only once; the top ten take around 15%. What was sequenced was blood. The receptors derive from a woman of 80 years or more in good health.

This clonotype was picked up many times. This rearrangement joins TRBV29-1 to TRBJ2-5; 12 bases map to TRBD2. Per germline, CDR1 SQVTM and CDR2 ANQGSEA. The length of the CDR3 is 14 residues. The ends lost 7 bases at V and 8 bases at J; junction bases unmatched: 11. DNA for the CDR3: TGCAGCGGTGACGCTAGCGGGGGGGCTCGAACCCAGTACTTC. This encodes CSGDASGGARTQYF.

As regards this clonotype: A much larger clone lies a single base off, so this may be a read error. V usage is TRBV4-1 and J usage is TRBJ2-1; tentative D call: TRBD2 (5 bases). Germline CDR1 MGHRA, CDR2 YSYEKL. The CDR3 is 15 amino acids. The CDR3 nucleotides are TGCGCCAGCAGCCTAATCATGACGGGGTACAATGTGCAGTTCTTC. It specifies CASSLIMTGYNVQFF.

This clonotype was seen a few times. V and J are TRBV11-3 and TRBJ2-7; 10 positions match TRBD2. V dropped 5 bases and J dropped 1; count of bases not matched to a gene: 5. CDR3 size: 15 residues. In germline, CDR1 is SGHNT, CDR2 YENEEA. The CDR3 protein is CASSPSGGKSYEQYF. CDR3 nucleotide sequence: TGTGCCAGCAGCCCTAGCGGGGGAAAATCCTACGAGCAGTACTTC.

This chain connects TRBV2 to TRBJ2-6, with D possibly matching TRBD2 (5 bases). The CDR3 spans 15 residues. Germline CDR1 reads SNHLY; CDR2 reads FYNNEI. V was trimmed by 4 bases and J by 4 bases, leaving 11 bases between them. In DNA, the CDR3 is TGTGCCAGCAGTGTACGCAGAGGGGGGGCCAACGTCCTGACTTTC. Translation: CASSVRRGGANVLTF. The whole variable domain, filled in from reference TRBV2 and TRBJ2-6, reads EPEVTQTPSHQVTQMGQEVILRCVPISNHLYFYWYRQILGQKVEFLVSFYNNEISEKSEIFDDQFSVERPDGSNFTLKIRSTKLEDSAMYFCASSVRRGGANVLTFGAGSRLTVL.

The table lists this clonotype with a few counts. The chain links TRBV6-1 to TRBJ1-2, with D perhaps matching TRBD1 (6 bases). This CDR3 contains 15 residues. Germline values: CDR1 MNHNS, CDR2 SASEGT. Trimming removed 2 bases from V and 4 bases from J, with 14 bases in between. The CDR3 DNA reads TGTGCCAGCAGTGAATCCCAGGGGACGGTCTATGGCTACACCTTC. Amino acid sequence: CASSESQGTVYGYTF.

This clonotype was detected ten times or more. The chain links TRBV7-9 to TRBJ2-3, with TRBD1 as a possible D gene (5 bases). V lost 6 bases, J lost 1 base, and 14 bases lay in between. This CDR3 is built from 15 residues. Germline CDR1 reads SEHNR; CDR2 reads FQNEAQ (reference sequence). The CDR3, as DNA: TGTGCCAGCAGTCTGGGGCGGACGGGCACAGATACGCAGTATTTT. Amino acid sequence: CASSLGRTGTDTQYF.

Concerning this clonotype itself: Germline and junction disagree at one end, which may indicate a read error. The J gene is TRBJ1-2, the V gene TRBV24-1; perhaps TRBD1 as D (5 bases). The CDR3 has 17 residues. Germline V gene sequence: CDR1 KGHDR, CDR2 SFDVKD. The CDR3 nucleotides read TGTGCCACCACCGATTTAAGGGGACGGCGCGGGAACTATGGCTACATCTTC. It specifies CATTDLRGRRGNYGYIF.

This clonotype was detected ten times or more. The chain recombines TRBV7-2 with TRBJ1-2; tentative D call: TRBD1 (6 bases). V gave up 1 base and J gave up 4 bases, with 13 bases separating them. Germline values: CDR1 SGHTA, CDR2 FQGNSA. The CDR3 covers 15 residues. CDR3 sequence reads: CASSLGSGEIYGYTF. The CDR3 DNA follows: TGTGCCAGCAGCTTAGGCTCAGGGGAGATCTATGGCTACACCTTC.

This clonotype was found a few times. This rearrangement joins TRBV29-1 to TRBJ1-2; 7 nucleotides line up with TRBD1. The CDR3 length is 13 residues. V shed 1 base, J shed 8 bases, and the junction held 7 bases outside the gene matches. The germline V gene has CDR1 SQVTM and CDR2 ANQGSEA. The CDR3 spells CSVEVVRGQGYTF. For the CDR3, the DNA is TGCAGCGTTGAAGTGGTCAGGGGACAGGGCTACACCTTC.

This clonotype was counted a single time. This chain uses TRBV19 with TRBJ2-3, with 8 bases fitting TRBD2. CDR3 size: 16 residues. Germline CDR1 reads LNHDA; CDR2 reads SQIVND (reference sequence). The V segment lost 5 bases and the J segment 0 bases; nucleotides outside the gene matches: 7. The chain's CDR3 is CASSLKLAVSTDTQYF. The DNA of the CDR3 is TGTGCCAGTAGTCTAAAACTAGCGGTTAGCACAGATACGCAGTATTTT.

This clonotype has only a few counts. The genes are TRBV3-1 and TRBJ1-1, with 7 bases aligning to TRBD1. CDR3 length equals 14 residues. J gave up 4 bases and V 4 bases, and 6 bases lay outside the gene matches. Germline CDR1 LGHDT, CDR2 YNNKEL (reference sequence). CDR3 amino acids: CASSRGQVITEAFF. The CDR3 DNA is TGTGCCAGCAGCCGCGGACAGGTGATCACTGAAGCTTTCTTT.

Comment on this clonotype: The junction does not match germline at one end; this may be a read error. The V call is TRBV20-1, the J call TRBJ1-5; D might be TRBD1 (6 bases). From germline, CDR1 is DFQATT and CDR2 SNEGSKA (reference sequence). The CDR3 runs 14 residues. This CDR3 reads CSTRGTPGDQPQHF. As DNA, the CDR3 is TGCAGTACTAGGGGGACCCCGGGAGATCAGCCCCAGCATTTT.

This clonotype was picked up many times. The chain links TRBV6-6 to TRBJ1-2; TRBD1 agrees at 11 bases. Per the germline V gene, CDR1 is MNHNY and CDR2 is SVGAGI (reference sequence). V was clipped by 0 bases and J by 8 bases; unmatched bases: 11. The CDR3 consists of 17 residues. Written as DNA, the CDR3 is TGTGCCAGCAGTTACTCGAGGGACAGGGGGGATATGAGCGGCTACACCTTC. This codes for CASSYSRDRGDMSGYTF.

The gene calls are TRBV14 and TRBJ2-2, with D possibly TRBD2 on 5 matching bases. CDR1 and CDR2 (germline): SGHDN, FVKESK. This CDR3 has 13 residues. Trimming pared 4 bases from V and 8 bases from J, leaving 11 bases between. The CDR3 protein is CASSPAREGELFF. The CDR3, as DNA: TGTGCCAGCAGCCCGGCGAGGGAGGGGGAGCTGTTTTTT.

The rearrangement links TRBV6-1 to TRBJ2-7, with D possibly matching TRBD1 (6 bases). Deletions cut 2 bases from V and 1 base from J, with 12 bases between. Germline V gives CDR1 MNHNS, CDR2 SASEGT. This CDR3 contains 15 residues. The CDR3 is CASSEKGTGSYEQYF. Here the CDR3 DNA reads TGTGCCAGCAGTGAAAAGGGAACAGGGTCCTACGAGCAGTACTTC.

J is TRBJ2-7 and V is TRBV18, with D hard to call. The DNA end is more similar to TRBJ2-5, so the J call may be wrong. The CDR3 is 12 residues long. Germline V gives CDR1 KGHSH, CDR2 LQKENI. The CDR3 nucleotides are TGTGCCAGCTCCCCCATGGAAGAGACCCAGTACTTC. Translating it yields CASSPMEETQYF.

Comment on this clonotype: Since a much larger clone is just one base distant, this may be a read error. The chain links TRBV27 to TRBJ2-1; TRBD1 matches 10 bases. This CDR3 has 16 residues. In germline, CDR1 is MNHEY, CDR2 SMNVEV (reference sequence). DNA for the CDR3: TGTGCCGGCAGTTTATCGACCGGGACAGGGGTTGGTGAGCAGTTCTTC. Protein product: CAGSLSTGTGVGEQFF.

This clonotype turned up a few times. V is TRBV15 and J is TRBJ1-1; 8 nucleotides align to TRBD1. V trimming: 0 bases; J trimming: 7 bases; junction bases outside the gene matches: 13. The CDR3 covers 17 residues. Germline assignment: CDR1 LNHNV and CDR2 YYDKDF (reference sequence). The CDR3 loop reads CATSREGAGGEKNEAFF. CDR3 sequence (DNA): TGTGCCACCAGCAGAGAAGGGGCAGGGGGCGAAAAAAATGAAGCTTTCTTT.

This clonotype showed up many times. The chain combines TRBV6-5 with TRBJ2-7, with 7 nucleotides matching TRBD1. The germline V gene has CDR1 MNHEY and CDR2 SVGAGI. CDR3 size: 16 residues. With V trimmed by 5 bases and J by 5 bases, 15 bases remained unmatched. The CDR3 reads CASSPPPATGMNEQYF. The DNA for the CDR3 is TGTGCCAGCAGTCCACCTCCCGCGACAGGGATGAACGAGCAGTACTTC.

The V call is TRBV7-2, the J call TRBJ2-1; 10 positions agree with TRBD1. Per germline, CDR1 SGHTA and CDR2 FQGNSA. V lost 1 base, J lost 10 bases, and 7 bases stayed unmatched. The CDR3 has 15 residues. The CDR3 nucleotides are TGTGCCAGCAGCTTAGGACAGGGGGCGCGAGGAGAGCAGTTCTTC. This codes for CASSLGQGARGEQFF.

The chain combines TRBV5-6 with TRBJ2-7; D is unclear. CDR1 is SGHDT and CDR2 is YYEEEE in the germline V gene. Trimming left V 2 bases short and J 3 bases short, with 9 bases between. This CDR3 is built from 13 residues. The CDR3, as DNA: TGTGCCAGCAGCTTACGCGCATACTACGAGCAGTACTTC. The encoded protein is CASSLRAYYEQYF.